This T cell receptor beta chain was identified during a study of cytomegalovirus exposure and HLA in healthy donors. 60 Vbeta and 13 Jbeta primers were used in PCR. The data were produced by immunoSEQ multiplex PCR, yet TCRdb's version contains in-frame clones alone and is incomplete. Altogether 120,000 or so clones are present, over 65% being singletons, with the ten largest covering roughly a tenth. In regard to this clone: What it binds is not known.

The CDR3 totals 16 residues. Germline values: CDR1 SGHVS, CDR2 FNYEAQ. V was clipped by 5 bases and J by 6 bases; unmatched bases: 10. General observations from the study: In a later analysis, V- and J-gene trimming of beta chains associated with a DCLRE1C missense variant, replicated independently. Per a prior analysis, the majority of TCR beta V segments were productive roughly 87% or roughly 30% of the time.

The sample consisted of PBMCs. The TCR sequence derives from a man aged 25 to 40 in good health and CMV-seropositive. V gene TRBV7-6 combines with J gene TRBJ2-1; 10 bases are a match to TRBD1. The chain's CDR3 is CASSPNPGTGANEQFF. Here the CDR3 DNA reads TGTGCCAGCAGCCCAAACCCCGGGACAGGGGCCAATGAGCAGTTCTTC.